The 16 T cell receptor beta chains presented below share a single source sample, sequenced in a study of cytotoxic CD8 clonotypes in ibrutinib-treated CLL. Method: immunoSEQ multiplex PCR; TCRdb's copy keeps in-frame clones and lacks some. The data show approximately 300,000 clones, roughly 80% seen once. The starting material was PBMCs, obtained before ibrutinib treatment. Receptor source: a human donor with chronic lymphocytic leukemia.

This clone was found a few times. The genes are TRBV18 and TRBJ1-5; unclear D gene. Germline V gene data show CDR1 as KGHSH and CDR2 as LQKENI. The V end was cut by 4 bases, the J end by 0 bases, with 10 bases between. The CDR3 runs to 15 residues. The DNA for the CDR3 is TGTGCCAGCTCACAGACGGAAAATAGCAATCAGCCCCAGCATTTT. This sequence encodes CASSQTENSNQPQHF. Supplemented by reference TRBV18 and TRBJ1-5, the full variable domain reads NAGVMQNPRHLVRRRGQEARLRCSPMKGHSHVYWYRQLPEEGLKFMVYLQKENIIDESGMPKERFSAEFPKEGPSILRIQQVVRGDSAAYFCASSQTENSNQPQHFGDGTRLSIL.

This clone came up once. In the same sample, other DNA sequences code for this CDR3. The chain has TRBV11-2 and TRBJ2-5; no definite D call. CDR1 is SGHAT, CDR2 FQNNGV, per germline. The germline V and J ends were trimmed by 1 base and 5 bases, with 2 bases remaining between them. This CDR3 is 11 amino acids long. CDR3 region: CASSLVETQYF. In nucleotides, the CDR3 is TGTGCCAGCAGCTTAGTTGAGACCCAGTACTTC.

CDR3 nucleotide sequence: TGCGCCAGCAGCCAACAATACCTTGGGGCAGCTAACACCGGGGAGCTGTTTTTT. Translating it yields CASSQQYLGAANTGELFF. The chain recombines TRBV4-3 with TRBJ2-2; possibly TRBD1 for D (5 bases). The CDR3 totals 18 residues. Trimming cost V 2 bases and J 2 bases, with 18 bases left between them. Germline V lookup: CDR1 LGHNA, CDR2 YSLEER.

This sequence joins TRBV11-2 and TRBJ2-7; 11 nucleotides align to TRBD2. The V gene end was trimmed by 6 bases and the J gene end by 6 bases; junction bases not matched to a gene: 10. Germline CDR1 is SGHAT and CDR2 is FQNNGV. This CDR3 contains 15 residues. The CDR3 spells CASRLLLAGVGEQYF. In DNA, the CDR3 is TGTGCCAGCAGACTTTTACTAGCGGGAGTTGGCGAGCAGTACTTC.

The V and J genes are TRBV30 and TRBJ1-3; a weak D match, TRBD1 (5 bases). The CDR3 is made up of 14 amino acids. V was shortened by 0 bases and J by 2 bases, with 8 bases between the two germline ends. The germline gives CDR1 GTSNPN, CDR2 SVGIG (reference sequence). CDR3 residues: CAWSVRRAGNTIYF. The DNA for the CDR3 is TGTGCCTGGAGTGTACGCAGGGCTGGAAACACCATATATTTT.

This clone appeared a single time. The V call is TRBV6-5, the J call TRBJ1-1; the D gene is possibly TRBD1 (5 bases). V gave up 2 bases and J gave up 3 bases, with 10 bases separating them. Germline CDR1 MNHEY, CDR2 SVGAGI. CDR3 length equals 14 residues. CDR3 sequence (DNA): TGTGCCAGCAGTTACGCCAGGGATGACACTGAAGCTTTCTTT. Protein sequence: CASSYARDDTEAFF.

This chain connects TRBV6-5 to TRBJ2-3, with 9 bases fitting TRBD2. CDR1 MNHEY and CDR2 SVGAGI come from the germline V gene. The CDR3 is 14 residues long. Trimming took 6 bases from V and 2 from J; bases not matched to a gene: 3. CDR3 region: CASSRTSDTDTQYF. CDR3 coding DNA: TGTGCCAGCAGCCGGACTAGCGACACAGATACGCAGTATTTT.

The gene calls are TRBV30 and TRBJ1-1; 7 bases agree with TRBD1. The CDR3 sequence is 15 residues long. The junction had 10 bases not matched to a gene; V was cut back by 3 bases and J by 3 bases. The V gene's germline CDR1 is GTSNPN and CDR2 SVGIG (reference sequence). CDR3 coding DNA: TGTGCCTGGAGCGTGCCTACAGGGGCTCACACTGAAGCTTTCTTT. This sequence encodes CAWSVPTGAHTEAFF.

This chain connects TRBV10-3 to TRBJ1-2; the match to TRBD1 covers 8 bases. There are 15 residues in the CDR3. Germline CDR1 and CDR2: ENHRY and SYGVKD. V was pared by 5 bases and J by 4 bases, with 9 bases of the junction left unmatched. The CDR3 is CAISTAGTGIYGYTF. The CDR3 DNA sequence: TGTGCCATCAGTACTGCCGGGACAGGAATCTATGGCTACACCTTC.

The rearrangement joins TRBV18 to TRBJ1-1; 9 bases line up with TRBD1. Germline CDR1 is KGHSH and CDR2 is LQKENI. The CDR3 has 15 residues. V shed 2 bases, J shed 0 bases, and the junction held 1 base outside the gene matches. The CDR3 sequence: CASSPGTGMNTEAFF. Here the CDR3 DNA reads TGTGCCAGCTCACCAGGGACAGGGATGAACACTGAAGCTTTCTTT.

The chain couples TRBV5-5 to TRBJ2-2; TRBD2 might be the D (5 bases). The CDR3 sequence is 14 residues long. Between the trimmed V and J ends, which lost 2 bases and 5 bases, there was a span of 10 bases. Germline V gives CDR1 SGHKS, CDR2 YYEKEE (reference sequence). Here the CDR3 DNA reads TGTGCCAGCAGCTTCCCTAGCCAAACCGGGGAGCTGTTTTTT. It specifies CASSFPSQTGELFF.

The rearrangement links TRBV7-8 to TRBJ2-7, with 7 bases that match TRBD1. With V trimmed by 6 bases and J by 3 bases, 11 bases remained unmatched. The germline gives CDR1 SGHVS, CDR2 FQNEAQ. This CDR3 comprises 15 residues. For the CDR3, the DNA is TGTGCCAGCAGGAAAGGATGGGACAGCAGCTACGAGCAGTACTTC. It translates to CASRKGWDSSYEQYF.

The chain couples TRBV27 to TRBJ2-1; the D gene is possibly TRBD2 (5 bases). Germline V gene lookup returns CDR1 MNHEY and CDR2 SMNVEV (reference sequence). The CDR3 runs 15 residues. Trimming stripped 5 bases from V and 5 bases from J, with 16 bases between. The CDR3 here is CASSIPTLAHNEQFF. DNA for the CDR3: TGTGCCAGCAGTATCCCGACGCTAGCACACAATGAGCAGTTCTTC.

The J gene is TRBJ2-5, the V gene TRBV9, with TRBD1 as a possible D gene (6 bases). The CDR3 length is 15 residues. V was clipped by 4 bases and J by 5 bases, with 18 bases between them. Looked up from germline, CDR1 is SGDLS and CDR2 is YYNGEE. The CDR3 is CASSPPYRRGETQYF. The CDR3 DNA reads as TGTGCCAGCAGCCCCCCCTACCGAAGGGGGGAGACCCAGTACTTC.

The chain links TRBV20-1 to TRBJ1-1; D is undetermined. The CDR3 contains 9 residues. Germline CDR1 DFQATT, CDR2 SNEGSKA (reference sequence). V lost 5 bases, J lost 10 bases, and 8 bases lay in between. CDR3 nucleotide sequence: TGCAGTGCTGCCGATCCAGCTTTCTTT. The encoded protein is CSAADPAFF.

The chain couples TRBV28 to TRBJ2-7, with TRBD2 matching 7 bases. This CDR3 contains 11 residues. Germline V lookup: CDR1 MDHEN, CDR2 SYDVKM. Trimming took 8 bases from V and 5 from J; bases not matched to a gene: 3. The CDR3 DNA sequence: TGTGCCAGCCGGGGGGACCACGAGCAGTACTTC. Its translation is CASRGDHEQYF.